Each of the 10 T cell receptor beta chains below was sequenced from the same sample in a study of prognosis after radiotherapy for stage I lung cancer. Two-round multiplex PCR on genomic DNA was the method by which TCR beta CDR3 was amplified. Primers targeting each individual TRBV and TRBJ gene were applied in first-round PCR. TCRdb processed the multiplex PCR reads anew with MiXCR; each CDR3 protein has one entry. The data show about 26,000 distinct CDR3 sequences, with 25% to 35% seen just once and around 32% held by the top ten. Sequenced material: PBMCs, taken before or after stereotactic body radiation therapy (not recorded which). These receptors originate from a donor aged 50 or older with non-small cell lung cancer.

This clonotype was observed at least ten times. The chain joins TRBV5-6 to TRBJ2-7, with D possibly TRBD1 on 6 matching bases. There are 16 residues in the CDR3. V gave up 4 bases and J gave up 2 bases, with 19 bases separating them. The germline V gene has CDR1 SGHDT and CDR2 YYEEEE. The CDR3 coding sequence is TGTGCCAGCAGCGGGTTATCCCAGGGGATGCCCTACGAGCAGTACTTC. The encoded protein is CASSGLSQGMPYEQYF.

This clonotype was picked up a small number of times. The CDR3 bases are TGTGCCAGCAGCTTGGACAGGTACACTGAAGCTTTCTTT. This codes for CASSLDRYTEAFF. The chain joins TRBV7-3 to TRBJ1-1; 7 bases map to TRBD1. The junction had 1 base not matched to a gene; V was cut back by 3 bases and J by 3 bases. The CDR3 extends over 13 amino acids. CDR1 and CDR2 (germline): SGHTA, FQGTGA.

This clonotype has at least ten counts. This chain joins TRBV6-1 and TRBJ2-7, with D hard to call. This CDR3 contains 11 residues. V was trimmed by 5 bases and J by 3 bases, leaving 5 bases between them. CDR1 and CDR2 from the germline V gene are MNHNS and SASEGT. This chain's CDR3 is CASSRIYEQYF. The CDR3 nucleotides are TGTGCCAGCAGTAGGATCTACGAGCAGTACTTC.

This clonotype has ten or more counts. CDR3 sequence reads: CSARDFARGANNSPLHF. The CDR3 nucleotides read TGCAGTGCTAGAGATTTCGCGCGAGGGGCTAATAATTCACCCCTCCACTTT. The V gene is TRBV20-1, the J gene TRBJ1-6; the D gene is possibly TRBD1 (5 bases). With 0 bases removed from V and 5 bases from J, the gap between germline ends came to 17 bases. The CDR3 length is 17 residues. Germline V gene data show CDR1 as DFQATT and CDR2 as SNEGSKA (reference sequence).

This chain uses TRBV5-4 with TRBJ2-7; 13 positions match TRBD2. The V gene's germline CDR1 is SGHNT and CDR2 YYREEE (reference sequence). V lost 0 bases and J lost 3; bases outside the gene matches: 3. This CDR3 contains 16 residues. CDR3 sequence: CASSLATSGGIYEQYF. Written as DNA, the CDR3 is TGTGCCAGCAGCTTGGCGACTAGCGGGGGGATCTACGAGCAGTACTTC. Full variable domain (rest looked up from reference TRBV5-4 and TRBJ2-7): ETGVTQSPTHLIKTRGQQVTLRCSSQSGHNTVSWYQQALGQGPQFIFQYYREEENGRGNFPPRFSGLQFPNYSSELNVNALELDDSALYLCASSLATSGGIYEQYFGPGTRLTVT.

The sample holds many counts of this clonotype. The rearrangement links TRBV24-1 to TRBJ2-1; a possible D gene is TRBD1 (5 bases). The CDR3 is made up of 16 amino acids. The germline V gene encodes CDR1 KGHDR and CDR2 SFDVKD. The germline V and J ends were trimmed by 3 bases and 12 bases, with 23 bases remaining between them. The CDR3 here is CATSDPTASDERWQFF. The DNA for the CDR3 is TGTGCCACCAGTGATCCGACAGCTTCGGACGAACGTTGGCAGTTCTTC.

This clonotype came up many times. The rearrangement links TRBV3-1 to TRBJ2-5; TRBD2 might be the D (5 bases). This CDR3 region has 15 residues. The V and J ends lost 4 bases and 4 bases respectively, with 16 bases between them. Germline CDR1 reads LGHDT; CDR2 reads YNNKEL (reference sequence). The DNA for the CDR3 is TGTGCCAGCAGCCTCAAGGCAGGACTTTCAGAGACCCAGTACTTC. Translation gives CASSLKAGLSETQYF.

This clonotype was counted ten times or more. The chain employs TRBV20-1 and TRBJ2-7, with 12 positions matching TRBD1. The V segment lost 6 bases and the J segment 5 bases; nucleotides outside the gene matches: 14. The germline gives CDR1 DFQATT, CDR2 SNEGSKA (reference sequence). This CDR3 has 16 residues. The CDR3: CSAQTPGQGAGNEQYF. DNA of the CDR3: TGCAGTGCGCAAACTCCGGGACAGGGGGCTGGCAACGAGCAGTACTTC.

This clonotype was detected ten times or more. The genes are TRBV29-1 and TRBJ2-2; D is possibly TRBD1 (5 bases). Per the germline V gene, CDR1 is SQVTM and CDR2 is ANQGSEA. The ends were cut back, 3 bases at V and 2 bases at J, with 7 bases in the middle. This CDR3 is 13 amino acids long. CDR3 nucleotide sequence: TGCAGCGTTGACAGGGCAAACACCGGGGAGCTGTTTTTT. Its translation is CSVDRANTGELFF.

This clonotype was counted many times. The chain couples TRBV7-9 to TRBJ1-2, with 8 bases that match TRBD1. Germline V gene sequence: CDR1 SEHNR, CDR2 FQNEAQ (reference sequence). The CDR3 has 13 amino acids. J was trimmed by 8 bases and V by 5 bases; bases with no gene match: 7. CDR3 amino acids: CASSQGQGYGYTF. In nucleotides, the CDR3 is TGTGCCAGCAGCCAAGGACAGGGTTACGGCTACACCTTC.